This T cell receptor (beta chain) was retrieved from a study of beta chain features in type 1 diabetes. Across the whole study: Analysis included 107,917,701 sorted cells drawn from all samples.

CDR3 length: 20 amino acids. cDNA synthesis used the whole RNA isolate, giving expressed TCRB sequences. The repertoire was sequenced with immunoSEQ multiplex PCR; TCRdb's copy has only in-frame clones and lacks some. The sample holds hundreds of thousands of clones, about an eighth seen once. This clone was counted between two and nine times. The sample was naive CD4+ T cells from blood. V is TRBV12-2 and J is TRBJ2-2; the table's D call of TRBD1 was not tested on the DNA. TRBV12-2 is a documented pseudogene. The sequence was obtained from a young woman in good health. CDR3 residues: CASRLASSTLDSSNTGELFF. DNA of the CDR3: TGTGCAAGTCGCTTAGCAAGCAGCACACTGGACAGCTCGAACACCGGGGAGCTGTTTTTT.